These T cell receptor beta chains were read from a single sample in a study of shared clonotypes between healthy human individuals. The protocol was immunoSEQ multiplex PCR, while the TCRdb copy is restricted to in-frame clones and leaves out a portion. The sample lists about 2.4 million clones, 80% to 95% seen once, with more than 0.35% in the top ten. The source material was naive CD4+ T cells from PBMCs. The receptors derive from a man aged 18 to 30 in good health. Some clones in this sample may be carry-over from other donors' samples. CDR3s include the opening cysteine and the closing phenylalanine or tryptophan. Fields, in order: V gene, D gene, clone size, J gene, CDR3 protein, CDR3 DNA. The D gene is left open where the match is weak. Only part of the rows carry a size: once, few, many, or a class if the clone is expanded.

>TRBV28|-|-|TRBJ1-2
CASSLGRVGNYGYTF
TGTGCCAGCAGTTTGGGGCGGGTAGGCAACTATGGCTACACCTTC
>TRBV6-5|TRBD1|-|TRBJ1-2
CASRPGQGQGYTF
TGTGCCAGCAGACCGGGACAGGGACAGGGCTACACCTTC
>TRBV18|TRBD1|-|TRBJ1-5
CASSPDRGNNAPQHF
TGTGCCAGCTCACCCGACAGGGGGAATAATGCGCCCCAGCATTTT
>TRBV7-6|-|-|TRBJ2-7
CASSLVIRGRGISYEQYF
TGTGCCAGCAGCTTAGTCATAAGGGGTCGGGGCATTAGCTACGAGCAGTACTTC
>TRBV28|-|-|TRBJ1-2
CASSRPSDGAGNYGYTF
TGTGCCAGCAGTCGACCGTCGGACGGCGCCGGGAACTATGGCTACACCTTC
>TRBV18|TRBD1|-|TRBJ2-6
CASSYYGQGPSGANVLTF
TGTGCCAGCTCGTATTACGGACAGGGACCCTCTGGGGCCAACGTCCTGACTTTC
>TRBV7-3|TRBD1|-|TRBJ2-5
CASSPTGQETQYF
TGTGCCAGCAGCCCGACAGGGCAAGAGACCCAGTACTTC
>TRBV7-3|-|-|TRBJ2-3
CASSSWRSTDTQYF
TGTGCCAGCAGCTCGTGGCGCAGCACAGATACGCAGTATTTT
>TRBV2|TRBD1|-|TRBJ2-7
CASSADRAPYEQYF
TGTGCCAGCAGTGCGGACAGGGCTCCCTACGAGCAGTACTTC
>TRBV7-9|-|few|TRBJ1-2
CASSLGGYTF
TGTGCCAGCAGCTTAGGTGGCTACACCTTC
>TRBV5-1|TRBD1|-|TRBJ2-5
CASSLAPTGGQKTQYF
TGCGCCAGCAGCTTGGCCCCGACAGGGGGCCAGAAGACCCAGTACTTC
>TRBV5-1|TRBD1|-|TRBJ2-1
CASSPGQGAFNEQFF
TGCGCCAGCAGCCCGGGACAGGGGGCTTTCAATGAGCAGTTCTTC
>TRBV6-1|-|-|TRBJ2-3
CASSESLISTDTQYF
TGTGCCAGCAGTGAAAGCCTCATCAGCACAGATACGCAGTATTTT
>TRBV18|TRBD1|-|TRBJ1-4
CASSPGGQGGFGLFF
TGTGCCAGCTCACCTGGAGGACAGGGGGGTTTCGGACTGTTTTTT
>TRBV5-1|-|-|TRBJ1-1
CASSLAGGQLNTEAFF
TGCGCCAGCAGCTTGGCCGGGGGGCAGTTGAACACTGAAGCTTTCTTT
>TRBV7-2|-|-|TRBJ1-2
CASSLAKGGYTF
TGTGCCAGCAGCTTAGCGAAGGGGGGCTACACCTTC
>TRBV7-9|-|-|TRBJ2-5
CASSAGGTQYF
TGTGCCAGCAGCGCCGGGGGGACCCAGTACTTC
>TRBV19|-|-|TRBJ2-2
CASRLRTGELFF
TGTGCCAGTAGACTCAGAACCGGGGAGCTGTTTTTT
>TRBV28|-|-|TRBJ1-2
CAIKPFMDTRYGYTF
TGTGCCATCAAGCCCTTCATGGACACCCGCTATGGCTACACCTTC
>TRBV19|TRBD1|-|TRBJ1-5
CASQPAPGGQPQHF
TGTGCCAGCCAACCTGCCCCAGGGGGTCAGCCCCAGCATTTT
>TRBV7-9|TRBD2|-|TRBJ2-7
CASSGGLAGSEQYF
TGTGCCAGCAGCGGCGGACTAGCGGGAAGCGAGCAGTACTTC
>TRBV6-5|-|-|TRBJ2-1
CASSYSFHTSYNEQFF
TGTGCCAGCAGTTACTCGTTCCACACTTCCTACAATGAGCAGTTCTTC
>TRBV6-1|-|once|TRBJ2-7
CASRLTRDDEQYF
TGTGCCAGCAGGCTAACTCGGGACGACGAGCAGTACTTC
>TRBV28|-|-|TRBJ2-7
CASSFSGERYEQYF
TGTGCCAGCAGTTTCTCAGGGGAGCGCTACGAGCAGTACTTC
>TRBV5-1|TRBD1|-|TRBJ1-1
CASTDKRQGDTEAFF
TGCGCCAGCACCGACAAACGACAGGGGGACACTGAAGCTTTCTTT
>TRBV4-2|-|-|TRBJ1-2
CASSQDQRNYGYTF
TGTGCCAGCAGCCAAGACCAACGGAACTATGGCTACACCTTC
>TRBV7-2|TRBD2|-|TRBJ2-1
CASSSSSGLAAYNEQFF
TGTGCCAGCAGCTCATCCTCTGGACTAGCGGCCTACAATGAGCAGTTCTTC
>TRBV5-6|TRBD1|-|TRBJ1-4
CASSRALPGQGYEKLFF
TGTGCCAGCAGCCGCGCCTTACCGGGACAGGGGTATGAAAAACTGTTTTTT
>TRBV11-3|TRBD1|-|TRBJ2-1
CASSLEGRGPYNEQFF
TGTGCCAGCAGCTTAGAGGGCAGGGGGCCATACAATGAGCAGTTCTTC
>TRBV7-3|TRBD1|-|TRBJ1-1
CASSLVPGQDEAFF
TGTGCCAGCAGCTTAGTCCCGGGACAGGACGAAGCTTTCTTT
>TRBV7-9|-|-|TRBJ1-5
CASSAQGYQPQHF
TGTGCCAGCAGCGCCCAAGGGTATCAGCCCCAGCATTTT
>TRBV7-2|-|-|TRBJ2-3
CASSRLGTDTQYF
TGTGCCAGCAGCCGTCTGGGCACAGATACGCAGTATTTT
>TRBV6-6|TRBD2|-|TRBJ2-3
CASTAIAGVGDTQYF
TGTGCCAGCACCGCAATAGCGGGAGTGGGGGATACGCAGTATTTT
>TRBV6-5|-|-|TRBJ2-7
CASSYSGVGSTYEQYF
TGTGCCAGCAGTTACTCTGGGGTAGGTTCGACCTACGAGCAGTACTTC
>TRBV18|-|-|TRBJ2-7
CASSGGGAVEQYF
TGTGCCAGCTCGGGGGGAGGAGCGGTCGAGCAGTACTTC
>TRBV21-1|-|once|TRBJ2-1
CASTKTLWGLQFF
TGTGCCAGCACCAAAACCCTCTGGGGGTTACAGTTCTTC
>TRBV5-1|TRBD1|-|TRBJ2-1
CASSLDRGSYNEQFF
TGCGCCAGCAGCCTAGACAGGGGTTCCTACAATGAGCAGTTCTTC
>TRBV19|TRBD1|-|TRBJ1-1
CASGTGGRTEAFF
TGTGCCAGTGGGACAGGGGGCAGGACTGAAGCTTTCTTT
>TRBV11-3|-|-|TRBJ2-7
CASSPRPVTGPYEQYF
TGTGCCAGCAGCCCTAGACCCGTTACGGGGCCCTACGAGCAGTACTTC
>TRBV15|TRBD2|-|TRBJ2-2
CATSEGLVLNTGELFF
TGTGCCACCAGCGAGGGACTAGTGCTGAACACCGGGGAGCTGTTTTTT
>TRBV7-2|-|once|TRBJ1-2
CASSRQTNYGYTF
TGTGCCAGCAGCCGCCAAACAAACTATGGCTACACCTTC
>TRBV9|TRBD2|-|TRBJ2-7
CASNKGAGYYEQYF
TGTGCCAGCAATAAAGGAGCGGGATATTACGAGCAGTACTTC
>TRBV13|-|-|TRBJ2-7
CASSLSLGGSLYEQYF
TGTGCCAGCAGCTTAAGTTTGGGGGGCAGCCTCTACGAGCAGTACTTC
>TRBV18|-|-|TRBJ1-2
CASSPGTNYGYTF
TGTGCCAGCTCACCAGGCACGAACTATGGCTACACCTTC
>TRBV7-7|-|-|TRBJ1-2
CASTPGLGDGYTF
TGTGCCAGCACCCCGGGTTTGGGGGATGGCTACACCTTC
>TRBV27|-|once|TRBJ2-5
CASAGPGLPQETQYF
TGTGCCAGCGCTGGACCGGGACTGCCACAAGAGACCCAGTACTTC
>TRBV28|-|-|TRBJ2-2
CASSLWAGSNTGELFF
TGTGCCAGCAGTTTATGGGCAGGATCTAACACCGGGGAGCTGTTTTTT
>TRBV5-1|-|-|TRBJ1-1
CASSLGRVVNTEAFF
TGCGCCAGCAGCTTGGGCCGGGTCGTCAACACTGAAGCTTTCTTT